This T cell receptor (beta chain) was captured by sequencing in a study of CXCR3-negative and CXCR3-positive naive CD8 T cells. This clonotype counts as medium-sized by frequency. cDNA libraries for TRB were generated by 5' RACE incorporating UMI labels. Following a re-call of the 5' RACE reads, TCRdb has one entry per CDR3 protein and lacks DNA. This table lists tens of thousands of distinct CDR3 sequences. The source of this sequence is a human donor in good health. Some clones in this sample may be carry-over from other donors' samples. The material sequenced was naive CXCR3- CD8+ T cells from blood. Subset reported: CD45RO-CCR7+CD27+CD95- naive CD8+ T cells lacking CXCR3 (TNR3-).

CDR3: CASRGSGGLDTQYF. The V gene is TRBV7-6, the J gene TRBJ2-3; with no DNA, the TCRdb D assignment of TRBD2 cannot be verified. In germline, CDR1 is SGHVS, CDR2 FNYEAQ. CDR3 length: 14 amino acids.